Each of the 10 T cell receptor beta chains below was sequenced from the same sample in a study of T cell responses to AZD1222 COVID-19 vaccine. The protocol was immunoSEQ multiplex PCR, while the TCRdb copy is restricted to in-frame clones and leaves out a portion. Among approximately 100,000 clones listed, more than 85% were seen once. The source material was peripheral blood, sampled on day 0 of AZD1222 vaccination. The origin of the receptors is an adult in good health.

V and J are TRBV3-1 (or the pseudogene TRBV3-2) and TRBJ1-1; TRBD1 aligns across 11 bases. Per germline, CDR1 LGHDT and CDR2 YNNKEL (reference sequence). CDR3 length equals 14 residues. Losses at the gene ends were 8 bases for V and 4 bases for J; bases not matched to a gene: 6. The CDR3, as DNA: TGTGCCAGCGCCCATGGGACAGGGGGCACTGAAGCTTTCTTT. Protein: CASAHGTGGTEAFF.

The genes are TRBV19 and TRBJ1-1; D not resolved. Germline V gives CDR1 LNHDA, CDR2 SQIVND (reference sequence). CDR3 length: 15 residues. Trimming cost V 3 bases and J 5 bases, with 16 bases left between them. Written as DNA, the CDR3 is TGTGCCAGTAGTATTAAAGAGGGTGGTGTTACTGAAGCTTTCTTT. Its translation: CASSIKEGGVTEAFF.

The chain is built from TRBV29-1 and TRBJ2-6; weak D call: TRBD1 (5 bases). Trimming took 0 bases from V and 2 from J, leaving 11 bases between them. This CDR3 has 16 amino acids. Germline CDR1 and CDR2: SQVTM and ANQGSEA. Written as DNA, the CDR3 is TGCAGCGTTGAAGACAGGGCAGCCCCTGGGGCCAACGTCCTGACTTTC. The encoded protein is CSVEDRAAPGANVLTF.

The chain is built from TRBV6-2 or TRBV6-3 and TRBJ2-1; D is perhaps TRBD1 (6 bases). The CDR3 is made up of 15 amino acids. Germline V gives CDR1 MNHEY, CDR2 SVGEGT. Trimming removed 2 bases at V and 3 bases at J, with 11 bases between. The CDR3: CASSYIGGDYNEQFF. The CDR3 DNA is TGTGCCAGCAGTTACATAGGGGGTGACTACAATGAGCAGTTCTTC.

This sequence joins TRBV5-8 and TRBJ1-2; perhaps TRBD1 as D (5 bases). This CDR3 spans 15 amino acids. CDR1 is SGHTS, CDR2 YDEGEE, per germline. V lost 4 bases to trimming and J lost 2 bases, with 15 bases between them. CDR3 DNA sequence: TGTGCCAGCAGCCGAGGAGGGGCCCAAAACTATGGCTACACCTTC. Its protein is CASSRGGAQNYGYTF.

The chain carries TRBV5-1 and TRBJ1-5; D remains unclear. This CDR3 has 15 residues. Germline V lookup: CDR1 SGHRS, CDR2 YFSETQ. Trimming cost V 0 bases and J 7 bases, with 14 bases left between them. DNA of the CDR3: TGCGCCAGCAGCTTGGAGGGAGAACGCGGACAGCCCCAGCATTTT. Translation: CASSLEGERGQPQHF.

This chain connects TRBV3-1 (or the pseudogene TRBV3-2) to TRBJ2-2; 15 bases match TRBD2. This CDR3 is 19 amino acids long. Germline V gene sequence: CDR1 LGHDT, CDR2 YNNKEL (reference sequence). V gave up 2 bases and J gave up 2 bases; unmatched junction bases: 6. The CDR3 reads CASSQTRGLAGGNTGELFF. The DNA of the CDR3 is TGTGCCAGCAGCCAAACGAGGGGACTAGCGGGGGGAAACACCGGGGAGCTGTTTTTT.

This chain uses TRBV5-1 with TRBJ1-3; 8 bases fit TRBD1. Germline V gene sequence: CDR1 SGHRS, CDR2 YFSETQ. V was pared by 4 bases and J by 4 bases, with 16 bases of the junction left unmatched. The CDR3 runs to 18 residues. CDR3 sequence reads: CASSANALQGAYGNTIYF. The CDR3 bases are TGCGCCAGCAGCGCAAACGCGCTCCAGGGGGCGTACGGAAACACCATATATTTT.

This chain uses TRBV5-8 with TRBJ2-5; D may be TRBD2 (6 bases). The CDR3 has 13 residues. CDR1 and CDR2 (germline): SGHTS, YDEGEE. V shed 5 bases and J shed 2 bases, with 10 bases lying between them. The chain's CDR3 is CASSRDLQETQYF. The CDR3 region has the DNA TGTGCCAGCAGTCGGGACTTACAAGAGACCCAGTACTTC.

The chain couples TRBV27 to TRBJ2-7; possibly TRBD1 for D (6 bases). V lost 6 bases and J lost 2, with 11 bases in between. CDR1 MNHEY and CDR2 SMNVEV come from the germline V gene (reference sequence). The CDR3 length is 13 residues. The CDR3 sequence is CASSYTGPYEQYF. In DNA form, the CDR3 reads TGTGCCAGCAGCTACACAGGGCCCTACGAGCAGTACTTC.